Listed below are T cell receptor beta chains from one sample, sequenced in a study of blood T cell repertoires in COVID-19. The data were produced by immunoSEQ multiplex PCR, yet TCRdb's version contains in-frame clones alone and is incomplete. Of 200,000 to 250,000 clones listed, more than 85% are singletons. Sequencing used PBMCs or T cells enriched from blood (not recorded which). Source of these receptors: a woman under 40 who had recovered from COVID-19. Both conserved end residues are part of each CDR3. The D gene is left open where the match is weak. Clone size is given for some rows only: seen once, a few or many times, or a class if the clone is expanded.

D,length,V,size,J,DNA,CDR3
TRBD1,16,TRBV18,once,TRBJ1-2,TGTGCCAGCTCACCAGTTTCAGGACAGGGTACCTATGGCTACACCTTC,CASSPVSGQGTYGYTF
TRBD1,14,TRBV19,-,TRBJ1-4,TGTGCCAGTAGAAATCGACAGGGAGGTGAAAAACTGTTTTTT,CASRNRQGGEKLFF
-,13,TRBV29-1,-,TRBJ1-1,-,CSVGPGGDTEAFF
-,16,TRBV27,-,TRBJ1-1,TGTGCCAGCAGTTTATCCCAGGGCTGGGGCAACACTGAAGCTTTCTTT,CASSLSQGWGNTEAFF
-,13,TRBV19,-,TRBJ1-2,TGTGCCAGTAGACAGGCACTTAACTATGGCTACACCTTC,CASRQALNYGYTF
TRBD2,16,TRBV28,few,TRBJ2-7,TGTGCCAGCACCCCCTGGACTAGCGGGAGTGTGTACGAGCAGTACTTC,CASTPWTSGSVYEQYF
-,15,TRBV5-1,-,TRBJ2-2,TGCGCCAGCAGCCGTGACAGTTCGAACACCGGGGAGCTGTTTTTT,CASSRDSSNTGELFF
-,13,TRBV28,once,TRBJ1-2,TGTGCCAGCAGGGCAGATGAGGGCTACGGCTACACCTTC,CASRADEGYGYTF
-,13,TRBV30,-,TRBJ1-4,TGTGCCTGGAGTGTACAGGTTCTCGAAAAACTGTTTTTT,CAWSVQVLEKLFF
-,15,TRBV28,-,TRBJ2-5,TGTGCCAGCACCCCAGGGGGAGGCTACGAGGAGACCCAGTACTTC,CASTPGGGYEETQYF
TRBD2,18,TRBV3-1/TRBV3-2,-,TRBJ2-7,TGTGCCAGCAGTCTAGGGAACCCCGGGCTAGCGGGACCCTACGAGCAGTACTTC,CASSLGNPGLAGPYEQYF
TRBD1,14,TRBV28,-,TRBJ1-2,TGTGCCAGCAGTCGGGACAGAACTAACTATGGCTACACCTTC,CASSRDRTNYGYTF
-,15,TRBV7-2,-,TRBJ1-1,TGTGCCAGCAGCTATAGAGGGTATATGGACACTGAAGCTTTCTTT,CASSYRGYMDTEAFF
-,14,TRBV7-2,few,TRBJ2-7,TGTGCCAGCAGCTACCAGGGTGCGGTTGGCGAGCAGTACTTC,CASSYQGAVGEQYF
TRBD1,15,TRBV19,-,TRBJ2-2,TGTGCCACCTCCCCCCAGGGGGCGTACACCGGGGAGCTGTTTTTT,CATSPQGAYTGELFF
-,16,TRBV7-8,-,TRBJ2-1,TGTGCCAGCAGCTTAGTAGGGGGAGGGAGCAACAATGAGCAGTTCTTC,CASSLVGGGSNNEQFF
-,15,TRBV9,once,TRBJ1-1,TGTGCCAGCAGCATCCTGACAGCAATGAACACTGAAGCTTTCTTT,CASSILTAMNTEAFF
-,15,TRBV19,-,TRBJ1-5,TGTGCCAGTAGTATAGGGGGCGGAACAGAACAGCCCCAGCATTTT,CASSIGGGTEQPQHF
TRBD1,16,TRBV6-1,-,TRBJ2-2,TGTGCCAGCAGTGAACGACAGGGGACGAACACCGGGGAGCTGTTTTTT,CASSERQGTNTGELFF
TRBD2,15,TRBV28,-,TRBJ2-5,TGTGCCAGCAGTATAGCGGGAGGGCTCCAAGAGACCCAGTACTTC,CASSIAGGLQETQYF